A selection of T cell receptor beta chains follows, all from one sample in a study of human T cells and chemical hapten exposure. Using its own MiXCR run on the RACE reads, TCRdb lists one record per CDR3 protein. This table holds under 200,000 distinct CDR3 sequences, about a quarter found once. Source: whole blood, taken in connection with sensitization to the hapten diphenylcyclopropenone (DPC). These TCRs come from a woman under 30 with alopecia areata. Some clones in this sample may be carry-over from other donors' samples. Each CDR3 is given with its conserved first and last residue. A D gene is named only where the DNA matches it firmly. The listing skips clone size in some rows; elsewhere it reads once, few, many or a size class.

>12|-|-|TRBV7-2|TRBJ2-3
CASSPTTSTQYF
TGTGCCAGCAGCCCGACTACTTCTACGCAGTATTTT
>13|few|-|TRBV15|TRBJ1-5
CATGDGNNQPQHF
TGTGCCACCGGGGACGGGAACAATCAGCCCCAGCATTTT
>17|few|-|TRBV11-2|TRBJ2-1
CASSSIRGRSSYNEQFF
TGTGCCAGCAGCTCGATAAGGGGGAGGAGCTCCTACAATGAGCAGTTCTTC
>15|few|-|TRBV6-5|TRBJ2-7
CASSYKGKSSYEQYF
TGTGCCAGCAGTTACAAAGGAAAGAGCTCCTACGAGCAGTACTTC
>13|-|TRBD1|TRBV2|TRBJ1-2
CASLADRGQGYTF
TGTGCCAGCCTGGCCGACAGGGGGCAGGGCTACACCTTC
>15|few|TRBD2|TRBV29-1|TRBJ2-5
CSVEDPTSGPWTQYF
TGCAGCGTTGAAGACCCCACTAGCGGTCCATGGACCCAGTACTTC
>17|few|-|TRBV18|TRBJ2-6
CASSPDNLFSGANVLTF
TGTGCCAGCTCGCCCGACAATCTATTCTCTGGGGCCAACGTCCTGACTTTC
>12|-|-|TRBV7-9|TRBJ2-3
CASSLALGLAYF
TGTGCCAGCAGCTTAGCGTTGGGGCTAGCGTATTTT
>13|few|-|TRBV29-1|TRBJ2-7
CSVEDSSSYEQYF
TGCAGCGTTGAGGACAGCAGCTCCTACGAGCAGTACTTC
>13|-|-|TRBV7-9|TRBJ1-5
CASSLYMDGPQHF
TGTGCCAGCAGCTTATATATGGACGGGCCCCAGCATTTT
>14|few|-|TRBV6-6|TRBJ2-7
CASSPTGGNYEQYF
TGTGCCAGCAGTCCTACCGGAGGGAACTACGAGCAGTACTTC
>14|few|-|TRBV7-2|TRBJ2-3
CASSLKIATDTQYF
TGTGCCAGCAGCTTGAAGATTGCCACAGATACGCAGTATTTT
>13|many|-|TRBV5-1|TRBJ2-1
CASSPHSGGEQFF
TGCGCCAGCAGCCCGCACTCCGGAGGGGAGCAGTTCTTC
>16|few|TRBD1|TRBV5-5|TRBJ2-4
CASSFEGALAKNIQYF
TGTGCCAGCAGCTTTGAGGGGGCCCTAGCCAAAAACATTCAGTACTTC
>13|-|TRBD1|TRBV7-2|TRBJ2-4
CASSPPTGSIQYF
TGTGCCAGCAGCCCGCCGACAGGGAGCATTCAGTACTTC
>11|-|-|TRBV12-3/TRBV12-4|TRBJ1-2
CASTKGDGYTF
TGTGCCAGCACCAAAGGGGATGGCTACACCTTC
>13|-|-|TRBV7-2|TRBJ1-1
CASSLGANTEAFF
TGTGCCAGCAGCTTAGGGGCGAACACTGAAGCTTTCTTT
>13|once|TRBD1|TRBV20-1|TRBJ2-3
CGRRGPSTDTQYF
TGCGGACGAAGGGGGCCTAGCACAGATACGCAGTATTTT
>15|few|TRBD2|TRBV7-9|TRBJ2-2
CASSFLAGEGGELFF
TGTGCCAGCAGCTTCTTAGCGGGGGAAGGCGGGGAGCTGTTTTTT
>13|-|TRBD2|TRBV7-3|TRBJ2-7
CASSLGSGGEQYF
TGTGCCAGCAGCTTAGGATCGGGGGGCGAGCAGTACTTC
>15|-|-|TRBV7-3|TRBJ1-2
CASSISGQSISGYTF
TGTGCCAGCAGTATATCGGGACAATCAATTAGCGGCTACACCTTC
>14|few|TRBD2|TRBV2|TRBJ2-4
CASSEKLAGSGGYF
TGTGCCAGCAGTGAGAAACTAGCGGGGTCTGGAGGGTACTTC
>15|few|-|TRBV21-1|TRBJ2-7
CASSKPSTVSYEQYF
TGTGCCAGCAGCAAACCATCGACAGTTTCCTACGAGCAGTACTTC
>15|few|-|TRBV4-1|TRBJ1-1
CASSQGKWRIDEAFF
TGCGCCAGCAGCCAAGGTAAATGGCGGATCGATGAAGCTTTCTTT
>14|-|-|TRBV29-1|TRBJ2-7
CSVKRAPREDEQYF
TGCAGCGTTAAGAGAGCACCCCGGGAAGACGAGCAGTACTTC
>15|-|-|TRBV6-5|TRBJ2-3
CASSYSSSISNTQYF
TGTGCCAGCAGTTACTCGAGTAGCATCAGCAATACGCAGTATTTT
>13|-|-|TRBV29-1|TRBJ2-7
CSVVGGTHYEQYF
TGCAGCGTTGTCGGGGGCACCCACTACGAGCAGTACTTC
>15|-|-|TRBV27|TRBJ1-6
CASSLWSSYNSPLHF
TGTGCCAGCAGTTTATGGAGTTCCTATAATTCACCCCTCCACTTT
>14|-|TRBD2|TRBV7-2|TRBJ2-5
CASSLRLALETQYF
TGTGCCAGCAGCTTAAGACTAGCGCTAGAGACCCAGTACTTC
>15|few|-|TRBV28|TRBJ2-7
CASRTQGGYSYEQYF
TGTGCCAGCAGAACCCAGGGCGGCTACTCATACGAGCAGTACTTC
>15|few|-|TRBV15|TRBJ1-5
CATSRERVSRRAQHF
TGTGCCACCAGCAGAGAGCGGGTATCCAGAAGGGCCCAGCATTTT
>13|few|-|TRBV20-1|TRBJ1-1
CSARHRLNTEAFF
TGCAGTGCTAGACACAGGTTGAACACTGAAGCTTTCTTT
>13|-|TRBD1|TRBV18|TRBJ1-1
CASSPGQGTEAFF
TGTGCCAGCTCGCCGGGACAGGGGACTGAAGCTTTCTTT
>14|-|-|TRBV6-2/TRBV6-3|TRBJ2-1
CASSYSVLYNEQFF
TGTGCCAGCAGTTACTCAGTACTTTACAATGAGCAGTTCTTC
>15|-|-|TRBV4-3|TRBJ1-5
CASSQGLAGTLPQHF
TGCGCCAGCAGCCAAGGGTTGGCAGGAACGCTTCCCCAGCATTTT
>14|few|TRBD1|TRBV7-9|TRBJ2-7
CASSARQGFGEQYF
TGTGCCAGCAGCGCCCGACAGGGATTCGGCGAGCAGTACTTC
>15|-|-|TRBV7-2|TRBJ2-3
CASSSSLHFVNTQYF
TGTGCCAGCAGCTCCAGCCTCCACTTCGTGAATACGCAGTATTTT
>16|-|TRBD2|TRBV9|TRBJ2-2
CASSVVTGGNTGELFF
TGTGCCAGCAGCGTAGTAACGGGAGGAAACACCGGGGAGCTGTTTTTT
>17|-|TRBD2|TRBV19|TRBJ2-1
CASSGSFTSGGYNEQFF
TGTGCCAGTAGTGGTTCGTTTACTAGCGGGGGTTACAATGAGCAGTTCTTC
>15|-|TRBD1|TRBV2|TRBJ1-5
CASDGTGHSNQPQHF
TGTGCCAGCGACGGGACAGGTCATAGCAATCAGCCCCAGCATTTT
>14|-|-|TRBV9|TRBJ2-3
CASSGRGSTDTQYF
TGTGCCAGCAGCGGACGGGGGAGCACAGATACGCAGTATTTT
>17|-|TRBD2|TRBV11-2|TRBJ2-1
CASSPLVAGYHNNEQFF
TGTGCCAGCAGCCCCTTGGTAGCGGGATATCACAACAATGAGCAGTTCTTC
>12|few|TRBD1|TRBV6-6|TRBJ1-1
CASSPGQGGAFF
TGTGCCAGCAGTCCTGGACAGGGGGGAGCTTTCTTT
>14|few|-|TRBV9|TRBJ1-4
CASSVAPGNEKLFF
TGTGCCAGCAGCGTAGCTCCAGGGAACGAAAAACTGTTTTTT
>18|-|-|TRBV29-1|TRBJ2-7
CSVEIRGHTPGSSYEQYF
TGCAGCGTTGAGATCCGGGGGCACACCCCGGGAAGCTCCTACGAGCAGTACTTC
>12|many|-|TRBV2|TRBJ2-5
CASWPGLETQYF
TGTGCCAGCTGGCCGGGATTGGAGACCCAGTACTTC
>11|-|TRBD1|TRBV24-1|TRBJ1-2
CAAGTGFGYTF
TGTGCCGCCGGGACAGGGTTTGGCTACACCTTC
>16|few|-|TRBV11-1|TRBJ2-3
CASSLQAADRTDTQYF
TGTGCCAGCAGCTTACAGGCTGCCGATCGCACAGATACGCAGTATTTT
>18|few|-|TRBV25-1|TRBJ2-1
CASSEPRGQGPSYNEQFF
TGTGCCAGCAGTGAACCCCGGGGGCAGGGGCCGTCCTACAATGAGCAGTTCTTC
>11|few|-|TRBV12-3/TRBV12-4|TRBJ1-1
CASSFYTGAFF
TGTGCCAGCAGTTTCTACACGGGAGCTTTCTTT
>15|-|-|TRBV11-2|TRBJ1-2
CASSQGLGTSYGYTF
TGTGCCAGCAGCCAGGGCCTGGGGACAAGCTATGGCTACACCTTC
>13|-|TRBD1|TRBV11-1|TRBJ2-7
CASSRGQGSEQYF
TGTGCCAGCAGCAGGGGACAGGGGAGCGAGCAGTACTTC
>13|few|-|TRBV20-1|TRBJ1-5
CSLQGVSNQPQHF
TGCAGTTTACAGGGTGTTAGCAATCAGCCCCAGCATTTT
>13|few|-|TRBV7-7|TRBJ1-5
CASSSRPGQPQHF
TGTGCTAGCAGCTCCCGACCGGGACAGCCCCAGCATTTT